This T cell receptor beta chain was observed in a study of cytomegalovirus exposure and HLA in healthy donors. Study results and limitations: No immune exposure information besides CMV serostatus was available. Later analysis demonstrated an association between a missense DCLRE1C variant and TCR beta V- and J-gene trimming. Later work found that TCR association rates differed between HLA loci; DRB1 had the most and HLA-C the fewest.

Regarding this clone: Its target is not known.

Germline lookup yields CDR1 MNHEY and CDR2 SVGAGI. The V end was cut by 2 bases, the J end by 1 base, with 8 bases between. The CDR3 sequence is 15 residues long. Use of 60 Vbeta and 13 Jbeta primers characterized the PCR. Produced via immunoSEQ multiplex PCR; TCRdb's table is partial and in-frame only. In the table there are 150,000 to 200,000 clones, approximately 75% of which are singletons. This chain connects TRBV6-5 to TRBJ2-2; D ambiguous. The TCR sequence derives from a man aged 50 or older in good health and CMV-seropositive. Sequenced sample: PBMCs. CDR3 protein: CASSYTPWNTGELFF. The CDR3 nucleotides read TGTGCCAGCAGTTACACTCCTTGGAACACCGGGGAGCTGTTTTTT.